A single sample is the source of the 15 T cell receptor beta chains below, sequenced in a study of lymphopenia after photon versus proton radiotherapy. Sequencing was performed with immunoSEQ multiplex PCR; in TCRdb, only in-frame clones are kept and a portion is missing. The table has about 65,000 clones, about nine tenths seen once. Sample: peripheral blood, taken from a patient treated with proton-based radiotherapy. The source is a man older than 75 with esophageal cancer.

V and J are TRBV5-4 and TRBJ2-7; D call uncertain. V was clipped by 3 bases and J by 3 bases, with 7 bases between them. This CDR3 comprises 12 residues. Germline V lookup: CDR1 SGHNT, CDR2 YYREEE (reference sequence). The CDR3 spells CASSWMNYEQYF. CDR3 DNA: TGTGCCAGCAGCTGGATGAACTACGAGCAGTACTTC.

The rearrangement uses TRBV7-6 and TRBJ2-5; TRBD2 agrees at 7 bases. The CDR3 is 13 amino acids. Germline lookup yields CDR1 SGHVS and CDR2 FNYEAQ. V lost 8 bases to trimming and J lost 4 bases; unmatched junction nucleotides: 7. DNA of the CDR3: TGTGCCAGCTCAGACCGACTAGCAGAGACCCAGTACTTC. Translation: CASSDRLAETQYF.

By sample fraction, this clone is medium-sized. Within the sample, other DNA sequences also encode this same CDR3. The chain combines TRBV6-5 with TRBJ1-2; D is uncertain. The CDR3 contains 14 residues. Germline V gene lookup returns CDR1 MNHEY and CDR2 SVGAGI. The V and J ends lost 2 bases and 1 base respectively, with 8 bases between them. CDR3 sequence reads: CASSYGLGNYGYTF. CDR3 DNA: TGTGCCAGCAGTTACGGTTTGGGTAACTATGGCTACACCTTC.

The chain combines TRBV5-1 with TRBJ1-1; D is unresolved. The CDR3 totals 14 residues. The germline CDR1 and CDR2 sequences are SGHRS and YFSETQ. V dropped 0 bases and J dropped 4 bases, with 10 bases sitting between them. CDR3 residues: CASSLGPAGTEAFF. DNA of the CDR3: TGCGCCAGCAGCTTGGGCCCAGCAGGCACTGAAGCTTTCTTT.

The chain has TRBV19 and TRBJ2-7; D tentatively fits TRBD1 or TRBD2 (6 bases each). There are 13 residues in the CDR3. Trimming removed 5 bases at V and 1 base at J, with 9 bases between. Germline V lookup: CDR1 LNHDA, CDR2 SQIVND (reference sequence). CDR3 amino acids: CASSWGASYEQYF. In DNA form, the CDR3 reads TGTGCCAGTAGTTGGGGGGCTTCCTACGAGCAGTACTTC.

The genes are TRBV7-3 and TRBJ2-3; 8 nucleotides align to TRBD2. J gave up 0 bases and V 4 bases, and 3 bases lay outside the gene matches. The germline V gene encodes CDR1 SGHTA and CDR2 FQGTGA. The CDR3 is 15 residues long. In DNA form, the CDR3 reads TGTGCCAGCAGCTCCAGCGGGAGAAGCACAGATACGCAGTATTTT. This sequence encodes CASSSSGRSTDTQYF.

Of note for this clone: Other DNA sequences in this sample translate to the same CDR3. V is TRBV30 and J is TRBJ2-7; D remains unclear. Germline CDR1 reads GTSNPN; CDR2 reads SVGIG (reference sequence). V was cut by 3 bases and J by 1 base, with 4 bases left in between. The CDR3 length is 11 residues. The CDR3 loop is CAWSRSYEQYF. CDR3 coding DNA: TGTGCCTGGAGCAGGTCCTACGAGCAGTACTTC.

The chain couples TRBV19 to TRBJ1-5, with 10 bases identical to TRBD1. Losses at the gene ends were 5 bases for V and 4 bases for J; bases not matched to a gene: 11. This CDR3 spans 17 amino acids. The V gene's germline CDR1 is LNHDA and CDR2 SQIVND (reference sequence). The CDR3 spells CASSSSGTGAENQPQHF. The CDR3 nucleotides read TGTGCCAGTAGTTCCTCAGGGACAGGGGCGGAGAATCAGCCCCAGCATTTT.

The chain joins TRBV6-1 to TRBJ1-4, with D perhaps TRBD1 (6 bases). V was shortened by 2 bases and J by 10 bases, with 17 bases between the two germline ends. The CDR3 extends over 15 amino acids. Germline CDR1 MNHNS, CDR2 SASEGT. The CDR3 region is CASSEFTRGVRKLFF. As DNA, the CDR3 is TGTGCCAGCAGTGAATTCACGAGGGGGGTGCGAAAACTGTTTTTT.

The chain combines TRBV5-4 with TRBJ2-5, with D tentatively TRBD1 (6 bases). Germline assignment: CDR1 SGHNT and CDR2 YYREEE (reference sequence). Between the trimmed V and J ends, which lost 0 bases and 1 base, there was a span of 7 bases. The CDR3 totals 14 residues. CDR3 protein: CASSLARGQETQYF. The CDR3, as DNA: TGTGCCAGCAGCTTGGCCAGGGGCCAAGAGACCCAGTACTTC.

The chain recombines TRBV29-1 with TRBJ2-5; 8 positions match TRBD1. The V segment lost 7 bases and the J segment 5 bases; nucleotides outside the gene matches: 3. Germline lookup yields CDR1 SQVTM and CDR2 ANQGSEA. This CDR3 has 11 amino acids. The CDR3 spells CSAGGGETQYF. CDR3 coding DNA: TGCAGCGCAGGGGGCGGGGAGACCCAGTACTTC.

The gene calls are TRBV9 and TRBJ2-2; 7 positions match TRBD2. Trimming removed 2 bases from V and 6 bases from J; junction bases left unmatched: 10. From germline, CDR1 is SGDLS and CDR2 YYNGEE. The CDR3 is made up of 16 amino acids. CDR3 coding DNA: TGTGCCAGCAGCGTGGCCCCGGATGGGGGGGCCGGGGAGCTGTTTTTT. Protein: CASSVAPDGGAGELFF.

The V call is TRBV7-9, the J call TRBJ2-7; D is possibly TRBD1 (6 bases). Per the germline V gene, CDR1 is SEHNR and CDR2 is FQNEAQ (reference sequence). Trimming removed 5 bases from V and 3 bases from J, with 8 bases in between. The CDR3 has 12 residues. The CDR3 reads CASSLTGYEQYF. The DNA of the CDR3 is TGTGCCAGCAGCCTGACAGGCTACGAGCAGTACTTC. The variable domain in full, with the rest retrieved from reference TRBV7-9 and TRBJ2-7, is DTGVSQNPRHKITKRGQNVTFRCDPISEHNRLYWYRQTLGQGPEFLTYFQNEAQLEKSRLLSDRFSAERPKGSFSTLEIQRTEQGDSAMYLCASSLTGYEQYFGPGTRLTVT.

The rearrangement joins TRBV7-8 to TRBJ1-4; 9 bases line up with TRBD1. Germline assignment: CDR1 SGHVS and CDR2 FQNEAQ. The V gene end was trimmed by 3 bases and the J gene end by 7 bases; junction bases not matched to a gene: 12. The CDR3 has 17 residues. The CDR3 DNA reads as TGTGCCAGCAGCTTGCCGGGACAGGGTAGGCTTGGTGAAAAACTGTTTTTT. Translating gives CASSLPGQGRLGEKLFF.

The genes are TRBV29-1 and TRBJ2-1; 8 bases match TRBD2. CDR3 length equals 16 residues. V dropped 6 bases and J dropped 0; count of bases not matched to a gene: 10. Germline values: CDR1 SQVTM, CDR2 ANQGSEA. The CDR3 loop reads CSVFGLAESSYNEQFF. The DNA of the CDR3 is TGCAGCGTGTTCGGACTAGCCGAAAGCTCCTACAATGAGCAGTTCTTC.